This T cell receptor (beta chain) was observed in a study of T cell repertoires in cytomegalovirus infection. This clonotype showed up just a few times. The antigen is unknown. Study observations and caveats: Accumulated public TCR beta family frequency recognized individuals carrying CMV together with the relevant HLA. The ex vivo response showed dominance by HLA-C-restricted CMV-specific TCR beta clonotypes.

TCRdb passed the reads through MiXCR, listing each CDR3 protein once. This sample has about 890,000 distinct CDR3 sequences, with roughly 30% found just once. The germline V gene encodes CDR1 SNHLY and CDR2 FYNNEI. The CDR3 length is 11 residues. V was shortened by 7 bases and J by 3 bases, with 6 bases between the two germline ends. The receptor was isolated from a human donor in good health (CMV status not recorded). Some clones in this sample may be carry-over from other donors' samples. Here the sequenced sample was cultured CD8+ T cells from PBMCs, taken from culture after CMV antigen stimulation. J is TRBJ1-2 and V is TRBV2, with unresolved D. The CDR3 reads CASKQDYGYTF. In nucleotides, the CDR3 is TGTGCCAGCAAGCAGGACTATGGCTACACCTTC.